The sequence of this T cell receptor (beta chain) was determined in a study of cytomegalovirus exposure and HLA in healthy donors. Points on this clone: The antigen is undetermined.

The study's findings and limits: Common viral pathogens were later found to be apparently linked to several of the most significant clusters. The study listed 150 to 200 cytomegalovirus-associated TCR beta chains. The study dropped some indistinguishable V segments, TRBV6-2 and TRBV6-3 among them.

CDR3 length equals 17 residues. CDR1 and CDR2 from the germline V gene are ENHRY and SYGVKD. The J segment lost 7 bases and the V segment lost 5 bases, leaving 10 bases of the junction unmatched. PCR was performed using 60 Vbeta and 13 Jbeta primers. Sequenced by immunoSEQ multiplex PCR; TCRdb stores in-frame clones only, minus some. Here the sample spans fewer than 200,000 clones, around 80% being singletons. The V gene is TRBV10-3, the J gene TRBJ2-2; 13 bases agree with TRBD2. This TCR derives from a man aged 40-49 years in good health and CMV-seropositive. Sample: PBMCs. The CDR3 bases are TGTGCCATCAGTTTAGGACTAGCGGGAGAATATGGCGGGGAGCTGTTTTTT. Protein: CAISLGLAGEYGGELFF.